One and the same sample provided the 28 T cell receptor beta chains below, sequenced in a study of Ad26.COV2.S vaccination and SARS-CoV-2 variants. Profiling relied on immunoSEQ multiplex PCR, and the TCRdb table lists in-frame clones only, not all of them. The sample carries 150,000 to 200,000 clones, roughly 87% recorded once. This material consisted of peripheral blood, taken after recovery from COVID-19. These receptors originate from a human donor who had recovered from COVID-19.

J is TRBJ2-1 and V is TRBV10-3, with 9 bases fitting TRBD2. Germline CDR1 is ENHRY and CDR2 is SYGVKD. V lost 8 bases, J lost 5 bases, and 7 bases stayed unmatched. The CDR3 length is 14 residues. The CDR3 loop reads CAIGGGRVDNEQFF. CDR3 in DNA: TGTGCCATCGGGGGCGGGAGGGTGGACAATGAGCAGTTCTTC.

This chain links TRBV7-9 with TRBJ2-7; 11 positions match TRBD2. Germline V gives CDR1 SEHNR, CDR2 FQNEAQ (reference sequence). After removal of 5 bases from V and 1 base from J, the junction contained 4 bases not matched to a gene. The CDR3 loop spans 15 amino acids. CDR3 coding DNA: TGTGCCAGCAGCCCCGGGACTAGCGGTTCCTACGAGCAGTACTTC. Translated, it gives CASSPGTSGSYEQYF.

The J gene is TRBJ1-5, the V gene TRBV5-6; D not resolved. Germline V gene lookup returns CDR1 SGHDT and CDR2 YYEEEE. The CDR3 loop spans 14 amino acids. V gave up 0 bases and J gave up 1 base, with 5 bases separating them. The CDR3 loop reads CASSLAGSNQPQHF. In DNA, the CDR3 is TGTGCCAGCAGCTTGGCCGGGAGCAATCAGCCCCAGCATTTT.

This clone was counted a few times. This chain links TRBV7-2 with TRBJ2-1; 11 nucleotides align to TRBD2. The CDR3 has 14 residues. V was pared by 5 bases and J by 8 bases, with 5 bases of the junction left unmatched. Germline CDR1 reads SGHTA; CDR2 reads FQGNSA. DNA of the CDR3: TGTGCCAGCAGCCCCGGACTAGCGGGCCATGAGCAGTTCTTC. It encodes CASSPGLAGHEQFF.

This clone has a single count. The chain uses TRBV12-3 or TRBV12-4 and TRBJ1-1; D gene unclear. Trimming pared 3 bases from V and 7 bases from J, leaving 12 bases between. The CDR3 extends over 13 amino acids. CDR3 bases: TGTGCCAGCAGTTTGGTCCAAGGAGGTGAAGCTTTCTTT. Protein product: CASSLVQGGEAFF.

V is TRBV30 and J is TRBJ1-2; 8 positions agree with TRBD1. With 4 bases clipped from V and 5 bases from J, the junction kept 3 bases outside the gene matches. The CDR3 has 12 amino acids. CDR1 and CDR2 from the germline V gene are GTSNPN and SVGIG (reference sequence). CDR3 in DNA: TGTGCCTGGACAGGGGGCTTATATGGCTACACCTTC. This codes for CAWTGGLYGYTF.

As for this clone: The sample holds other DNA sequences that translate to the same CDR3. The chain is built from TRBV6-2 or TRBV6-3 and TRBJ1-1, with no clear D. V lost 0 bases to trimming and J lost 1 base, with 3 bases between them. This CDR3 has 13 residues. Germline loops: CDR1 MNHEY, CDR2 SVGEGT. This CDR3 is CASSYSENTEAFF. As DNA, the CDR3 is TGTGCCAGCAGTTACTCAGAGAACACTGAAGCTTTCTTT.

V usage is TRBV5-1 and J usage is TRBJ1-1; D gene uncertain. The CDR3 runs to 13 residues. Deletions cut 2 bases from V and 1 base from J, with 6 bases between. Germline V lookup: CDR1 SGHRS, CDR2 YFSETQ. The CDR3 loop is CASSLISNTEAFF. The CDR3 nucleotides read TGCGCCAGCAGCTTAATTTCGAACACTGAAGCTTTCTTT.

The gene calls are TRBV28 and TRBJ2-3, with D unclear. Trimming left V 5 bases short and J 2 bases short, with 14 bases between. In germline, CDR1 is MDHEN, CDR2 SYDVKM. The length of the CDR3 is 15 residues. The CDR3 protein is CASSPSPGDTDTQYF. The CDR3 DNA follows: TGTGCCAGCAGTCCGAGTCCCGGAGACACAGATACGCAGTATTTT.

The genes are TRBV14 and TRBJ2-3; weak D call: TRBD2 (6 bases). From germline, CDR1 is SGHDN and CDR2 FVKESK. This CDR3 is built from 17 residues. The V end was cut by 1 base, the J end by 4 bases, with 18 bases between. This chain's CDR3 is CASSQVFGRGRADTQYF. The CDR3 DNA reads TGTGCCAGCAGCCAAGTATTCGGGCGGGGTAGGGCAGATACGCAGTATTTT.

The genes are TRBV6-1 and TRBJ2-1, with D possibly being TRBD1 (6 bases). V lost 2 bases and J 5 bases, leaving 16 bases between the germline ends. Looked up from germline, CDR1 is MNHNS and CDR2 is SASEGT. The CDR3 has 16 amino acids. Here the CDR3 DNA reads TGTGCCAGCAGTGAAATCCTCAGGGGCTTGCACAATGAGCAGTTCTTC. Its protein is CASSEILRGLHNEQFF.

The V and J genes are TRBV19 and TRBJ2-1, with D possibly being TRBD1 (6 bases). V lost 4 bases, J lost 4 bases, and 8 bases lay in between. This CDR3 is 13 amino acids long. The germline V gene has CDR1 LNHDA and CDR2 SQIVND (reference sequence). This CDR3 is CASSRTGYNEQFF. Here the CDR3 DNA reads TGTGCCAGTAGTAGAACAGGGTACAATGAGCAGTTCTTC.

This chain links TRBV28 with TRBJ1-3, with D hard to call. V was clipped by 2 bases and J by 0 bases, with 8 bases between them. Germline CDR1 and CDR2: MDHEN and SYDVKM. CDR3 length: 15 residues. The CDR3 DNA reads as TGTGCCAGCAGTTTAAGTGCCTCCTCTGGAAACACCATATATTTT. It yields the protein CASSLSASSGNTIYF. Complete variable domain (other parts from reference TRBV28 and TRBJ1-3): DVKVTQSSRYLVKRTGEKVFLECVQDMDHENMFWYRQDPGLGLRLIYFSYDVKMKEKGDIPEGYSVSREKKERFSLILESASTNQTSMYLCASSLSASSGNTIYFGEGSWLTVV.

This clone was found once. V is TRBV9 and J is TRBJ2-5; D might be TRBD1 or TRBD2, each matching 5 bases. Germline CDR1 is SGDLS and CDR2 is YYNGEE. CDR3 size: 15 residues. Trimming took off 4 bases at V and 2 bases at J, with 15 bases between the two ends. The CDR3 here is CASSLLGTPQETQYF. DNA for the CDR3: TGTGCCAGCAGCCTATTGGGGACCCCGCAAGAGACCCAGTACTTC.

This chain joins TRBV7-3 and TRBJ2-5; tentative D call: TRBD2 (6 bases). Trimming cost V 5 bases and J 1 base, with 11 bases left between them. Germline assignment: CDR1 SGHTA and CDR2 FQGTGA. The CDR3 has 14 amino acids. Written as DNA, the CDR3 is TGTGCCAGCAGCCCCAGCGGGCCCCAAGAGACCCAGTACTTC. It specifies CASSPSGPQETQYF. Combining the CDR3 with reference TRBV7-3 and TRBJ2-5 gives the whole variable domain GAGVSQTPSNKVTEKGKYVELRCDPISGHTALYWYRQSLGQGPEFLIYFQGTGAADDSGLPNDRFFAVRPEGSVSTLKIQRTERGDSAVYLCASSPSGPQETQYFGPGTRLLVL.

The gene calls are TRBV5-1 and TRBJ2-5, with TRBD1 as a possible D gene (5 bases). The ends were cut back, 3 bases at V and 7 bases at J, with 13 bases in the middle. Germline V gene sequence: CDR1 SGHRS, CDR2 YFSETQ. The CDR3 covers 13 residues. Here the CDR3 DNA reads TGCGCCAGCAGCTCCGGACAAGTAGGGACCCAGTACTTC. Protein: CASSSGQVGTQYF. Complete variable domain (other parts from reference TRBV5-1 and TRBJ2-5): KAGVTQTPRYLIKTRGQQVTLSCSPISGHRSVSWYQQTPGQGLQFLFEYFSETQRNKGNFPGRFSGRQFSNSRSEMNVSTLELGDSALYLCASSSGQVGTQYFGPGTRLLVL.

Worth noting for this clone: This sample also contains other DNA sequences that code for the same CDR3. The chain recombines TRBV19 with TRBJ1-3, with D tentatively TRBD1 (6 bases). The V end lost 2 bases, the J end lost 4 bases, and 12 bases lay between the germline ends. The CDR3 is 15 amino acids. Germline-derived CDR1 and CDR2 are LNHDA and SQIVND (reference sequence). CDR3 bases: TGTGCCAGTAGTATATCCGGGACATCCGGAAACACCATATATTTT. This encodes CASSISGTSGNTIYF.

The genes are TRBV3-1 (or the pseudogene TRBV3-2) and TRBJ1-1; TRBD1 aligns across 8 bases. CDR1 LGHDT and CDR2 YNNKEL come from the germline V gene (reference sequence). The CDR3 is made up of 16 amino acids. The V and J ends lost 1 base and 4 bases, in that order; junction bases with no gene match: 8. The CDR3 loop reads CASSQGQGALGTEAFF. CDR3 nucleotide sequence: TGTGCCAGCAGCCAAGGGCAGGGGGCTTTGGGCACTGAAGCTTTCTTT.

This clone has just one count. This chain uses TRBV20-1 with TRBJ1-1; D gene uncertain. Trimming shortened V by 3 bases and J by 1 base, and 15 bases separated the two germline ends. CDR1 is DFQATT and CDR2 is SNEGSKA in the germline V gene (reference sequence). The CDR3 is made up of 15 amino acids. CDR3 sequence reads: CSASDWLGGNTEAFF. The CDR3 DNA reads TGCAGTGCTAGTGACTGGTTAGGAGGGAACACTGAAGCTTTCTTT.

The chain uses TRBV5-8 and TRBJ2-7; TRBD2 agrees at 7 bases. The V and J ends lost 0 bases and 2 bases, in that order; junction bases with no gene match: 5. CDR3 length equals 15 residues. Per germline, CDR1 SGHTS and CDR2 YDEGEE. The CDR3 DNA follows: TGTGCCAGCAGCTTGGACACTAGCGTTGCCTACGAGCAGTACTTC. As protein: CASSLDTSVAYEQYF.

This sequence joins TRBV2 and TRBJ2-1; TRBD1 matches at 8 bases. Germline V gene sequence: CDR1 SNHLY, CDR2 FYNNEI. With V trimmed by 4 bases and J by 2 bases, 4 bases remained unmatched. The CDR3 length is 15 residues. In DNA form, the CDR3 reads TGTGCCAGCAGTGGTGGACAGGGTGCCTACAATGAGCAGTTCTTC. This sequence encodes CASSGGQGAYNEQFF.

The gene calls are TRBV3-1 (or the pseudogene TRBV3-2) and TRBJ2-5, with 10 positions matching TRBD2. Germline loops: CDR1 LGHDT, CDR2 YNNKEL (reference sequence). V was pared by 4 bases and J by 0 bases, with 14 bases of the junction left unmatched. This CDR3 comprises 19 residues. The CDR3 is CASSPDVGSGGRYQETQYF. DNA for the CDR3: TGTGCCAGCAGCCCGGATGTCGGTAGCGGGGGGAGGTACCAAGAGACCCAGTACTTC.

V and J are TRBV9 and TRBJ1-3; 9 positions match TRBD1. Per germline, CDR1 SGDLS and CDR2 YYNGEE. The V segment lost 4 bases and the J segment 5 bases; nucleotides outside the gene matches: 10. This CDR3 region has 16 residues. The CDR3 sequence: CASSLDPGQGRNTIYF. The CDR3 DNA follows: TGTGCCAGCAGCCTAGACCCCGGACAGGGGAGAAACACCATATATTTT.

The CDR3 bases are TGCACCAGCAGTCCCAAGCTCCAGGGGGGCTACGAGCAGTACTTC. It is translated as CTSSPKLQGGYEQYF. The chain links TRBV1 to TRBJ2-7; no check of the table's D call, TRBD1, against the DNA was made. TRBV1 is a pseudogene locus. CDR3 length equals 15 residues.

The gene calls are TRBV21-1 and TRBJ2-7; TRBD2 is taken as the D call from the table, unchecked against the DNA. TRBV21-1 is marked as a pseudogene. This CDR3 has 14 residues. The CDR3 coding sequence is TGTGCCAGCACCACCTCCGGACTAGCTCGCGAGCAGTACTTC. It yields the protein CASTTSGLAREQYF.

A single count supports this clone. The chain combines TRBV2 with TRBJ1-2, with D possibly TRBD1 on 5 matching bases. The V gene lost 2 bases and the J gene lost 3 bases, with 16 bases spanning the gap. The V gene's germline CDR1 is SNHLY and CDR2 FYNNEI. The length of the CDR3 is 16 residues. The chain's CDR3 is CASSEIIGGADYGYTF. The CDR3 DNA sequence: TGTGCCAGCAGTGAAATTATTGGGGGTGCGGACTATGGCTACACCTTC. The full variable domain, completed using reference TRBV2 and TRBJ1-2, is EPEVTQTPSHQVTQMGQEVILRCVPISNHLYFYWYRQILGQKVEFLVSFYNNEISEKSEIFDDQFSVERPDGSNFTLKIRSTKLEDSAMYFCASSEIIGGADYGYTFGSGTRLTVV.

This rearrangement joins TRBV2 to TRBJ1-4; maybe TRBD1 (5 bases). Per germline, CDR1 SNHLY and CDR2 FYNNEI. The germline V and J ends were trimmed by 2 bases and 11 bases, with 18 bases remaining between them. The CDR3 loop spans 15 amino acids. The CDR3 spells CASSELGTQKRKLFF. CDR3 nucleotides: TGTGCCAGCAGTGAATTAGGGACCCAGAAGCGGAAACTGTTTTTT.

The chain links TRBV6-5 to TRBJ1-1; perhaps TRBD1 as D (6 bases). Per germline, CDR1 MNHEY and CDR2 SVGAGI. CDR3 length equals 14 residues. V lost 0 bases, J lost 4 bases, and 9 bases lay in between. DNA of the CDR3: TGTGCCAGCAGTTACTCGGAGGGGGGCACTGAAGCTTTCTTT. Its translation: CASSYSEGGTEAFF.